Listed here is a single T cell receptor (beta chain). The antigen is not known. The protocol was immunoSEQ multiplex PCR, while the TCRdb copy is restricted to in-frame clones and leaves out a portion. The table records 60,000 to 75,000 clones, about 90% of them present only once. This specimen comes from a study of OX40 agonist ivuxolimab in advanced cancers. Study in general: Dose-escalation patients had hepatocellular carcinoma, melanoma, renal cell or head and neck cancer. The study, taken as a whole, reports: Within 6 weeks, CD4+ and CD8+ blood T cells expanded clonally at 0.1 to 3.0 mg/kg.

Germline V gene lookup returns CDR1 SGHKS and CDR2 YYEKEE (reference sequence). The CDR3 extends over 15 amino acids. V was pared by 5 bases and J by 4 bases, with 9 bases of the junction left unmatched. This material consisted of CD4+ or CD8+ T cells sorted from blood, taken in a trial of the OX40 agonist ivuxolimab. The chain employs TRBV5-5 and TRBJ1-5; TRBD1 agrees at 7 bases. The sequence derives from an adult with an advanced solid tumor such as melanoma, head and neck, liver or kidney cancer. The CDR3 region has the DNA TGTGCCAGCAGAGAGGGGGCGGGGGGAAATCAGCCCCAGCATTTT. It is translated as CASREGAGGNQPQHF.